This TCR beta chain is from a study of shared clonotypes between healthy human individuals. Study conclusions and caveats: It was anticipated that sequencing depth would influence how many clonotypes donors shared.

The CDR3 extends over 14 amino acids. V lost 5 bases and J 4 bases, leaving 14 bases between the germline ends. Germline assignment: CDR1 MNHNS and CDR2 SASEGT. This clone was seen just once. Its antigen is as yet unknown. Genomic DNA for unsorted samples was obtained from about 90 million PBMCs. At deep level, the assay was performed. In replicate PCRs of unsorted PBMC, about 0.3 ug DNA, tens of thousands of T cell genomes, was used. Libraries were prepared by immunoSEQ multiplex PCR; TCRdb keeps only in-frame clonotypes and omits some of them. In the table there are fewer than 600,000 clones, about 76% of which are singletons.

The specimen was PBMCs. The chain recombines TRBV6-1 with TRBJ1-2; D remains unclear. This sequence originates from a woman aged 40 to 50 in good health. Some clones in this sample may be carry-over from other donors' samples. The CDR3 DNA is TGTGCCAGCAGTCCGGGCTCTCCTAGCTATGGCTACACCTTC. Translating gives CASSPGSPSYGYTF.